This T cell receptor beta chain derives from a study of CD8 T cells in Susac syndrome. The CDR3 spans 14 residues. CDR1 and CDR2 (germline): LNHDA, SQIVND (reference sequence). V dropped 8 bases and J dropped 10; count of bases not matched to a gene: 9. A single count supports this clonotype. Sequencing of TCR beta was performed on blood CD8+ T cells and on blood CD4+ T cells. TEMRA cells were FACS-enriched and CD8+ and CD4+ T cells negatively isolated. An amount of RNA that ranged from about 0.45 to 1 ug was reverse transcribed with random hexamers. TCRdb used MiXCR to reprocess the immunoSEQ multiplex PCR reads, holding one entry per CDR3 protein. This sample has roughly 150,000 distinct CDR3 sequences; roughly 94% occur once, and the top ten carry 0.2% to 0.25%.

The sample consisted of CD8+ T cells from PBMCs. The gene calls are TRBV19 and TRBJ1-6; 9 positions match TRBD1. The receptor comes from a human donor with multiple sclerosis. CDR3 loop: CASATGTGMSPLHF. The CDR3 nucleotides are TGTGCCAGTGCCACCGGGACAGGGATGTCACCCCTCCACTTT.